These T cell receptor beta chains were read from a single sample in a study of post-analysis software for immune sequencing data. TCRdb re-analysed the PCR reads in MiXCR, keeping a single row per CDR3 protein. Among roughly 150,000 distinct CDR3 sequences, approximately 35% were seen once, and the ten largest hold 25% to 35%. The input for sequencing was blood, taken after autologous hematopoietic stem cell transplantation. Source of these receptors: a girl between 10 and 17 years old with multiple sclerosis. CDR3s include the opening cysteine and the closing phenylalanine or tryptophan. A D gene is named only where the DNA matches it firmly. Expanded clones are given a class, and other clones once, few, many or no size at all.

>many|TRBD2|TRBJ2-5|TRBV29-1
CSVEVVRLAGVPQETQYF
TGCAGCGTTGAAGTGGTTCGACTAGCGGGAGTCCCTCAAGAGACCCAGTACTTC
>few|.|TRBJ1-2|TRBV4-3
CASTRKEGSNYGYTF
TGCGCCAGCACCCGGAAGGAGGGTTCTAACTATGGCTACACCTTC
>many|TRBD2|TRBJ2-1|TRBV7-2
CASSLTPGLAEQFF
TGTGCCAGCAGCTTAACCCCGGGACTAGCGGAGCAGTTCTTC
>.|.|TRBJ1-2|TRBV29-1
CSVDLRIANYGYTF
TGCAGCGTTGACTTAAGGATAGCTAACTATGGCTACACCTTC
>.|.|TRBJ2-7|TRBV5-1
CASSLSGGTSYEQYF
TGCGCCAGCAGCTTGAGTGGCGGGACTTCCTACGAGCAGTACTTC
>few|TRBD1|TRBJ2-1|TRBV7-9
CASSPKEGGPRQGPRNEQFF
TGTGCCAGCAGCCCAAAGGAAGGTGGTCCGAGACAGGGGCCCCGGAATGAGCAGTTCTTC
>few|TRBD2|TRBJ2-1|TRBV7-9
CASSLAGGLAGSPYNEQFF
TGTGCCAGCAGCTTAGCGGGCGGACTAGCGGGCTCCCCCTACAATGAGCAGTTCTTC
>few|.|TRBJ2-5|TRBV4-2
CASSRRQGAGWEETQYF
TGTGCCAGCAGCCGGAGACAGGGAGCGGGATGGGAAGAGACCCAGTACTTC
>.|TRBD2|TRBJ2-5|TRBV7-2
CTSSQFGLAGGPVRETQYF
TGTACCAGCAGCCAATTCGGACTAGCGGGAGGGCCGGTACGAGAGACCCAGTACTTC
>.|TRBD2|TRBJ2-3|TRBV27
CASSLSVAGADTQYF
TGTGCCAGCAGTTTATCCGTAGCGGGAGCAGATACGCAGTATTTT
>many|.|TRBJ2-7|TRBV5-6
CASSLGVEIGEQYF
TGTGCCAGCAGCTTAGGGGTAGAAATCGGCGAGCAGTACTTC
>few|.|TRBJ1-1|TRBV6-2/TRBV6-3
CASKAPRGAGNTEAFF
TGTGCCAGCAAGGCCCCACGCGGGGCTGGGAACACTGAAGCTTTCTTT
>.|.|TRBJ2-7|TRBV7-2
CASSRISYEQYF
TGTGCCAGCAGCCGCATTTCCTACGAGCAGTACTTC
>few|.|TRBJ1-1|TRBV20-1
CSAREGEGSRDTEAFF
TGCAGTGCTAGAGAGGGGGAGGGCTCTCGGGACACTGAAGCTTTCTTT
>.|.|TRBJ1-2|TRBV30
CAWRGYAGYTF
TGTGCCTGGAGAGGGTATGCTGGCTACACCTTC
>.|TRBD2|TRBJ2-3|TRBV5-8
CASSFAGGTDTQYF
TGTGCCAGCAGCTTTGCGGGAGGCACAGATACGCAGTATTTT
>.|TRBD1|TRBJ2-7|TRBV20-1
CSARDPTGAYEQYF
TGCAGTGCTAGAGACCCCACAGGGGCCTACGAGCAGTACTTC
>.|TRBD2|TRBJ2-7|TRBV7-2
CASSLVSATSGTPYEQYF
TGTGCCAGCAGCTTAGTCTCAGCGACTAGCGGGACACCCTACGAGCAGTACTTC
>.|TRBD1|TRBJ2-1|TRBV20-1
CSAERTGEEQFF
TGCAGTGCGGAAAGGACAGGGGAGGAGCAGTTCTTC
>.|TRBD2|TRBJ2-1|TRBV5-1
CASSPGVAGAEQFF
TGCGCCAGCAGCCCTGGGGTAGCGGGAGCTGAGCAGTTCTTC
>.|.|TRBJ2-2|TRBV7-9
CASSLARAQGTGELFF
TGTGCCAGCAGCTTAGCGAGGGCGCAGGGGACCGGGGAGCTGTTTTTT
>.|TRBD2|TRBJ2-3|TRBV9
CASSVGLAGGYSDTQYF
TGTGCCAGCAGCGTGGGACTAGCGGGAGGGTATTCAGATACGCAGTATTTT
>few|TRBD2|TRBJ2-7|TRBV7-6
CASSLVAGEREQYF
TGTGCCAGCAGCTTAGTGGCGGGAGAGCGTGAGCAGTACTTC
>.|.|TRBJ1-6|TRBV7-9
CASSLWGDGRSYNSPLHF
TGTGCCAGCAGCTTATGGGGAGACGGTCGCTCCTATAATTCACCCCTCCACTTT
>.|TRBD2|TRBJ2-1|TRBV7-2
CASSLVGLANEQFF
TGTGCCAGCAGCTTAGTTGGACTAGCTAATGAGCAGTTCTTC
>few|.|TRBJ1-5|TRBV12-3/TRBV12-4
CASSTGNGQPQHF
TGTGCCAGCAGTACAGGGAACGGCCAGCCCCAGCATTTT
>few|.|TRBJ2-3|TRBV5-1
CASSLARTTDTQYF
TGCGCCAGCAGCTTGGCCAGGACCACAGATACGCAGTATTTT
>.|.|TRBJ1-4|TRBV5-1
CASSGGQGAREKLFF
TGCGCCAGCAGTGGGGGCCAGGGCGCACGGGAAAAACTGTTTTTT
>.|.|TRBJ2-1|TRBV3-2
CASVTDLQFF
TGTGCCAGCGTTACGGATTTACAGTTCTTC
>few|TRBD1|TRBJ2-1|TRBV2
CASSERGGHFNEQFF
TGTGCCAGCAGTGAGAGAGGGGGCCACTTCAATGAGCAGTTCTTC
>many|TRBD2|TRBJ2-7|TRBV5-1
CASSHSGLTYEQYF
TGCGCCAGCAGCCATAGCGGGTTAACCTACGAGCAGTACTTC
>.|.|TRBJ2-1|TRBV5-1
CASSQTDEQFF
TGCGCCAGCAGCCAGACTGATGAGCAGTTCTTC
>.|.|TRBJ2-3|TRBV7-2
CAGSYRLGTGTDTQYF
TGTGCCGGCAGCTACCGTCTGGGGACCGGCACAGATACGCAGTATTTT
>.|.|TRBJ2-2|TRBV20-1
CSARGTANTGELFF
TGCAGTGCTAGAGGGACAGCGAACACCGGGGAGCTGTTTTTT
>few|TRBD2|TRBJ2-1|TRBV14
CASSRRTSSGQFF
TGTGCCAGCAGCCGGCGGACTAGTTCGGGGCAGTTCTTC
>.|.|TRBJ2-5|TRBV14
CASSQDGAGNQVTQYF
TGTGCCAGCAGCCAAGATGGGGCGGGGAACCAAGTTACCCAGTACTTC
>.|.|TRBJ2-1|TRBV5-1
CASSLVGGPYNEQFF
TGCGCCAGCAGCTTGGTGGGGGGTCCATACAATGAGCAGTTCTTC
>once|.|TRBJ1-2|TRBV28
CASSLSGGAERNYGYTF
TGTGCCAGCAGTTTATCCGGGGGGGCAGAAAGAAACTATGGCTACACCTTC
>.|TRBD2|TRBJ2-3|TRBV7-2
CASSLVGTSGGSTDTQYF
TGTGCCAGCAGCTTAGTTGGGACTAGCGGAGGGAGCACAGATACGCAGTATTTT
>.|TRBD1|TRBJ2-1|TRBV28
CASSPPGGSSYNEQFF
TGTGCCAGCAGTCCCCCAGGGGGAAGCTCCTACAATGAGCAGTTCTTC
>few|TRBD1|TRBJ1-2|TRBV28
CASSGTGGMYGYTF
TGTGCCAGCAGTGGGACAGGGGGCATGTATGGCTACACCTTC